This T cell receptor beta chain appears in the sequencing data of a study of blood T cell repertoires in COVID-19. During active infection, Seattle patients enrolled and were then monitored through disease. CDR3 length equals 14 residues. The germline V and J ends were trimmed by 4 bases and 1 base, with 11 bases remaining between them. CDR1 is SGHRS and CDR2 is YFSETQ in the germline V gene. As handled by the study authors: Estimates of nucleated cell counts were drawn from the amplification of reference gene primers. Method: immunoSEQ multiplex PCR; TCRdb's copy keeps in-frame clones and lacks some. That table gives V, J and clone size, and the DNA gave D and trimming. This table holds roughly 160,000 clones, around 84% found once.

This sequence originates from a woman aged 45-65 years with COVID-19, enrolled during active disease. This chain links TRBV5-1 with TRBJ1-1; TRBD1 might be the D (5 bases). What was sequenced was peripheral blood. The CDR3 region is CASSKQATNTEAFF. CDR3 nucleotides: TGCGCCAGCAGCAAACAGGCGACGAACACTGAAGCTTTCTTT.